This TCR beta chain was sequenced for a study of control samples from healthy donors and cancer patients (dated by TCRdb to the early 2020s). The library was obtained by the immunoSEQ multiplex PCR assay. The clones in this table, taken by TCRdb from immuneACCESS, are in-frame only. Not every clone is retained; where verified, under half of the shortfall comes from an unresolved V gene, and the cause of the rest is unknown. The sample contains about 84,000 clones, roughly 82% of them found a single time. Jointly, the top ten make up approximately 10% of the sample. Regarding this clone: This receptor's antigen is unknown. Within one base of it there is no much larger clone, and no base qualities were kept.

The CDR3 runs 15 amino acids, cysteine and phenylalanine included. Only the CDR3 part of the read is kept: 45 bases, read in frame from the first base. Sequencing was carried out using PBMCs. This clonotype originated in a man in his sixties with head and neck cancer. The V and J genes are TRBV21-1 and TRBJ1-2; TRBD1 is taken as the D call from the table, unchecked against the DNA. TRBV21-1 is a pseudogene locus. The DNA sequence is TGTGCCAGCAGCAAAGCCCTCGGGTCAGGGGATGGCTACACCTTC. This is translated as CASSKALGSGDGYTF.